A single sample gave rise to the 17 T cell receptor beta chains below, sequenced in a study of cytomegalovirus exposure and HLA in healthy donors. The PCR employed 60 Vbeta primers together with 13 Jbeta primers. Data came from immunoSEQ multiplex PCR; TCRdb stores just in-frame clones and leaves some out. This sample carries approximately 130,000 clones, 70% to 85% of them seen once, and the ten largest clones take 5.8%. Sequenced input: PBMCs. The receptors come from a man aged 18 to 30 in good health and CMV-seropositive.

The rearrangement uses TRBV7-8 and TRBJ1-1; 10 bases are shared with TRBD1. The CDR3 covers 17 residues. Germline V lookup: CDR1 SGHVS, CDR2 FQNEAQ. With 1 base clipped from V and 5 bases from J, the junction kept 10 bases outside the gene matches. The CDR3 DNA sequence: TGTGCCAGCAGCTTAGTTTTTGGGACAGGGGCCCGTACTGAAGCTTTCTTT. Amino acid sequence: CASSLVFGTGARTEAFF.

The chain is built from TRBV5-8 and TRBJ1-5; D uncertain. V lost 0 bases and J lost 5, with 9 bases in between. The CDR3 spans 14 residues. The germline V gene encodes CDR1 SGHTS and CDR2 YDEGEE. CDR3 region: CASSLVGDYQPQHF. CDR3 coding DNA: TGTGCCAGCAGCTTGGTGGGCGATTATCAGCCCCAGCATTTT. Variable domain in full (rest from reference TRBV5-8 and TRBJ1-5): EAGVTQSPTHLIKTRGQQATLRCSPISGHTSVYWYQQALGLGLQFLLWYDEGEERNRGNFPPRFSGRQFPNYSSELNVNALELEDSALYLCASSLVGDYQPQHFGDGTRLSIL.

The chain combines TRBV10-2 with TRBJ1-6; 9 nucleotides align to TRBD1. The ends lost 7 bases at V and 8 bases at J; junction bases unmatched: 12. This CDR3 comprises 16 residues. In germline, CDR1 is WSHSY, CDR2 SAAADI. The CDR3 DNA reads as TGCGCCAGCAAACCGCCGGGACAGGGACGCGATTCACCCCTCCACTTT. Its protein is CASKPPGQGRDSPLHF.

Concerning this clone itself: This sample includes further DNA sequences coding for the same CDR3. The chain joins TRBV11-3 to TRBJ2-3; maybe TRBD2 (5 bases). The CDR3 has 13 amino acids. Germline-derived CDR1 and CDR2 are SGHNT and YENEEA. Trimming shortened V by 1 base and J by 3 bases, and 5 bases separated the two germline ends. CDR3 loop: CASSLAGTDTQYF. The CDR3 DNA reads TGTGCCAGCAGCTTAGCGGGAACAGATACGCAGTATTTT.

The V gene is TRBV9, the J gene TRBJ1-1; D gene ambiguous. Germline V CDR1 and CDR2: SGDLS, YYNGEE. V gave up 4 bases and J gave up 6 bases, with 16 bases separating them. The length of the CDR3 is 14 residues. CDR3 region: CASSSKTPEAEAFF. The DNA for the CDR3 is TGTGCCAGCAGCTCCAAGACTCCGGAAGCTGAAGCTTTCTTT. The full variable domain, rest sourced from reference TRBV9 and TRBJ1-1, is DSGVTQTPKHLITATGQRVTLRCSPRSGDLSVYWYQQSLDQGLQFLIQYYNGEERAKGNILERFSAQQFPDLHSELNLSSLELGDSALYFCASSSKTPEAEAFFGQGTRLTVV.

This clone was recorded a few times. This chain connects TRBV6-1 to TRBJ1-3; D possibly corresponds to TRBD1 (5 bases). This CDR3 is 14 amino acids long. Germline CDR1 and CDR2: MNHNS and SASEGT. V gave up 4 bases and J gave up 0 bases, with 7 bases separating them. The CDR3 DNA sequence: TGTGCCAGCAGTGGACAGCCCTCTGGAAACACCATATATTTT. This translates into CASSGQPSGNTIYF.

The chain combines TRBV7-9 with TRBJ2-1; D is unclear. Trimming took 3 bases from V and 1 from J, leaving 7 bases between them. The CDR3 is 14 residues long. Germline V CDR1 and CDR2: SEHNR, FQNEAQ (reference sequence). CDR3 nucleotides: TGTGCCAGCAGCTTTTTGTCGTCCTACAATGAGCAGTTCTTC. Its protein product is CASSFLSSYNEQFF.

This clone showed up just a few times. The chain recombines TRBV30 with TRBJ1-1; D is ambiguous. V was pared by 4 bases and J by 12 bases, with 15 bases between. Germline loops: CDR1 GTSNPN, CDR2 SVGIG (reference sequence). This CDR3 has 11 residues. For the CDR3, the DNA is TGTGCCTGGAATCAGAGAGGGAAAACTTTCTTT. This sequence encodes CAWNQRGKTFF.

The chain has TRBV19 and TRBJ2-1; 7 bases are shared with TRBD2. The CDR3 sequence is 17 residues long. Germline CDR1 and CDR2: LNHDA and SQIVND (reference sequence). J lost 0 bases, V lost 4 bases, and 9 bases had no gene match. The CDR3 loop reads CASSRSSGPSSYNEQFF. The CDR3 DNA follows: TGTGCCAGTAGTAGGAGTAGCGGGCCCAGCTCCTACAATGAGCAGTTCTTC.

The sample holds a few counts of this clone. This chain links TRBV30 with TRBJ2-3, with D possibly being TRBD2 (5 bases). Germline values: CDR1 GTSNPN, CDR2 SVGIG (reference sequence). V was cut by 1 base and J by 4 bases, with 21 bases left in between. The CDR3 contains 17 residues. The CDR3 coding sequence is TGTGCCTGGAGTGGCCGTTACTCGCGGGTTCCATCAGATACGCAGTATTTT. It is translated as CAWSGRYSRVPSDTQYF.

The chain uses TRBV11-3 and TRBJ1-1; D call uncertain. CDR1 and CDR2 (germline): SGHNT, YENEEA. Trimming removed 2 bases from V and 7 bases from J, with 11 bases in between. The CDR3 is 13 residues long. CDR3 bases: TGTGCCAGCAGCTTAAACGGAGAGGGTGAAGCTTTCTTT. It encodes CASSLNGEGEAFF.

This clone has a handful of counts. The V and J genes are TRBV6-1 and TRBJ2-2; D gene ambiguous. Deletions cut 1 base from V and 4 bases from J, with 10 bases between. Germline V gene sequence: CDR1 MNHNS, CDR2 SASEGT. CDR3 length: 15 residues. For the CDR3, the DNA is TGTGCCAGCAGTGAAGTAGTACTGAGCACCGGGGAGCTGTTTTTT. The encoded protein is CASSEVVLSTGELFF.

This chain joins TRBV29-1 and TRBJ1-2; 7 bases agree with TRBD1. CDR1 and CDR2 from the germline V gene are SQVTM and ANQGSEA. V dropped 5 bases and J dropped 12; count of bases not matched to a gene: 6. The length of the CDR3 is 10 residues. CDR3 bases: TGCAGCGTTACCACAGGGGCGGACACCTTC. Its translation: CSVTTGADTF.

This clone has a handful of counts. The chain employs TRBV9 and TRBJ1-6; 7 bases match TRBD1. CDR1 is SGDLS, CDR2 YYNGEE, per germline. The junction had 9 bases not matched to a gene; V was cut back by 3 bases and J by 9 bases. The length of the CDR3 is 15 residues. The CDR3 coding sequence is TGTGCCAGCAGCGCACCAACAGGGGCTGGTTCACCCCTCCACTTT. Translating gives CASSAPTGAGSPLHF.

This chain uses TRBV12-5 with TRBJ1-2; D is possibly TRBD1 (6 bases). From germline, CDR1 is LGHNT and CDR2 FRNRAP. This CDR3 has 15 amino acids. Trimming cost V 7 bases and J 1 base, with 16 bases left between them. CDR3 in DNA: TGTGCTAGTGCCGACGGCAGGGGAAATAACTATGGCTACACCTTC. This encodes CASADGRGNNYGYTF.

This chain links TRBV7-9 with TRBJ1-1; 11 bases are shared with TRBD1. This CDR3 region has 18 residues. CDR1 is SEHNR and CDR2 is FQNEAQ in the germline V gene (reference sequence). The ends lost 0 bases at V and 0 bases at J; junction bases unmatched: 6. Here the CDR3 DNA reads TGTGCCAGCAGCTTAGCGGGCGGGACAGGGGGATTGAACACTGAAGCTTTCTTT. This translates into CASSLAGGTGGLNTEAFF. The full variable domain, rest sourced from reference TRBV7-9 and TRBJ1-1, is DTGVSQNPRHKITKRGQNVTFRCDPISEHNRLYWYRQTLGQGPEFLTYFQNEAQLEKSRLLSDRFSAERPKGSFSTLEIQRTEQGDSAMYLCASSLAGGTGGLNTEAFFGQGTRLTVV.

The CDR3 loop reads CASSEVPGDTEAFF. The CDR3 DNA follows: TGTGCCAGCAGTGAAGTGCCGGGGGACACTGAAGCTTTCTTT. The chain links TRBV2 to TRBJ1-1; D perhaps matches TRBD1 (5 bases). This CDR3 region has 14 residues. In germline, CDR1 is SNHLY, CDR2 FYNNEI. Trimming removed 1 base from V and 3 bases from J, with 9 bases in between. The full variable domain, in which reference TRBV2 and TRBJ1-1 provide the parts outside the CDR3, is EPEVTQTPSHQVTQMGQEVILRCVPISNHLYFYWYRQILGQKVEFLVSFYNNEISEKSEIFDDQFSVERPDGSNFTLKIRSTKLEDSAMYFCASSEVPGDTEAFFGQGTRLTVV.